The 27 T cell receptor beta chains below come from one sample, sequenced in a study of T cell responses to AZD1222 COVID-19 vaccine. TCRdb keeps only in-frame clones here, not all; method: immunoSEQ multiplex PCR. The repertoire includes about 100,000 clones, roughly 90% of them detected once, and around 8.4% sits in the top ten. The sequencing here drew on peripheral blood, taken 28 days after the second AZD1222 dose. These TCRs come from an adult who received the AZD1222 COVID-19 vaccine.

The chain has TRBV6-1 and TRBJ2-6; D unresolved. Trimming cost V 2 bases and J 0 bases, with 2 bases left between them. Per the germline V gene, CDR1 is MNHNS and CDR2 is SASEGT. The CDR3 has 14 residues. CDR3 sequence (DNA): TGTGCCAGCAGTGAAATCTCTGGGGCCAACGTCCTGACTTTC. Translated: CASSEISGANVLTF.

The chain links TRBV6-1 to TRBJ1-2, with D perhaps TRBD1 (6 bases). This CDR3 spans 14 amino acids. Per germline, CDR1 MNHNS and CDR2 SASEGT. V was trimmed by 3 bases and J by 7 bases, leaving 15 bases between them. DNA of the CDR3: TGTGCCAGCAGTGAGTCCAGGGGAGATGGTGGCTACACCTTC. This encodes CASSESRGDGGYTF.

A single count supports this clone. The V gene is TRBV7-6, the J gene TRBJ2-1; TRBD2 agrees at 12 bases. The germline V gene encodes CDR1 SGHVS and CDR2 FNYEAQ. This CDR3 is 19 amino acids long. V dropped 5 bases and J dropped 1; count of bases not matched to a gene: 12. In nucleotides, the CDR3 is TGTGCCAGCAGCCCCGGACTAGCGGGATCCCGAGGGTCCTACAATGAGCAGTTCTTC. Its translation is CASSPGLAGSRGSYNEQFF. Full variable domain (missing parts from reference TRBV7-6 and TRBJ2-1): GAGVSQSPRYKVTKRGQDVALRCDPISGHVSLYWYRQALGQGPEFLTYFNYEAQQDKSGLPNDRFSAERPEGSISTLTIQRTEQRDSAMYRCASSPGLAGSRGSYNEQFFGPGTRLTVL.

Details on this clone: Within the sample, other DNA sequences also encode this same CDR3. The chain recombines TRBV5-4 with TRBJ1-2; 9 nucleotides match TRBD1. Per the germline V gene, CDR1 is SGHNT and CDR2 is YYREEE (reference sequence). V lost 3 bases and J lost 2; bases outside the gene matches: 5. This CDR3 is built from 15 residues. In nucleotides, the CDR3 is TGTGCCAGCAGCTCACCGACAGGGGGGAACTATGGCTACACCTTC. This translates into CASSSPTGGNYGYTF.

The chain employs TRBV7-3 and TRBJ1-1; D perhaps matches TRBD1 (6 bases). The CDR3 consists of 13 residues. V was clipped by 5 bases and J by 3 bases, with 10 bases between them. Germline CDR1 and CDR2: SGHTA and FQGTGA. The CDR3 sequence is CASSRTVDTEAFF. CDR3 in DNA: TGTGCCAGCAGCCGGACAGTGGACACTGAAGCTTTCTTT.

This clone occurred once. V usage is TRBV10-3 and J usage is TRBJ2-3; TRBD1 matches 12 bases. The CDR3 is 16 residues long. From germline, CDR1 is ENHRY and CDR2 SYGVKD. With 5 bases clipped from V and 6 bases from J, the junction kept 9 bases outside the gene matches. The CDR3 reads CAISPGQGARGDTQYF. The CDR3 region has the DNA TGTGCCATCAGTCCGGGACAGGGGGCCCGAGGCGATACGCAGTATTTT.

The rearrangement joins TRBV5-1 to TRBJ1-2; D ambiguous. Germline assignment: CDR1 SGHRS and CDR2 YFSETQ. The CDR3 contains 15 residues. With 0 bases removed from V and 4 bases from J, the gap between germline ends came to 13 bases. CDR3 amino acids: CASSLALAAIYGYTF. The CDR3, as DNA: TGCGCCAGCAGCTTGGCGCTCGCGGCTATCTATGGCTACACCTTC.

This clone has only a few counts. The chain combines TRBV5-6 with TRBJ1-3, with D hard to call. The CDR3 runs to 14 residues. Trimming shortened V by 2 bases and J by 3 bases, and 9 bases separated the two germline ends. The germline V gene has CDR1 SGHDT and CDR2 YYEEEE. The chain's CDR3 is CASSFRTGGNTIYF. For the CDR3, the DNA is TGTGCCAGCAGCTTCAGGACCGGTGGAAACACCATATATTTT. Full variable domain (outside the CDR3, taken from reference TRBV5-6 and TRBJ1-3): DAGVTQSPTHLIKTRGQQVTLRCSPKSGHDTVSWYQQALGQGPQFIFQYYEEEERQRGNFPDRFSGHQFPNYSSELNVNALLLGDSALYLCASSFRTGGNTIYFGEGSWLTVV.

Here the CDR3 reads CASSLGTSGSKEQYF. The CDR3 coding sequence is TGTGCCAGCAGTTTGGGGACTAGCGGGAGCAAGGAGCAGTACTTC. V and J are TRBV27 and TRBJ2-7; 14 bases map to TRBD2. V trimming: 3 bases; J trimming: 7 bases; junction bases outside the gene matches: 5. Per the germline V gene, CDR1 is MNHEY and CDR2 is SMNVEV (reference sequence). The CDR3 has 15 amino acids.

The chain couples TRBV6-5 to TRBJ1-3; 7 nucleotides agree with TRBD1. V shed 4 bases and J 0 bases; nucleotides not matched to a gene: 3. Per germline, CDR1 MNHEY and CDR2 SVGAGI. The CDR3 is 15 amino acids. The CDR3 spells CASSSTGSSGNTIYF. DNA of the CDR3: TGTGCCAGCAGTTCGACAGGGAGCTCTGGAAACACCATATATTTT.

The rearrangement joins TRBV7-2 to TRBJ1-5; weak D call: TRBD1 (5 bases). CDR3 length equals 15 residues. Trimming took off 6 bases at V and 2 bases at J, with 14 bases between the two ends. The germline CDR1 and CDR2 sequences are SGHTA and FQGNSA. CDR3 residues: CASRLMQGGNQPQHF. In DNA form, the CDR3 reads TGTGCCAGCAGACTCATGCAGGGTGGCAATCAGCCCCAGCATTTT. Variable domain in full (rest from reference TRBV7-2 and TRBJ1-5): GAGVSQSPSNKVTEKGKDVELRCDPISGHTALYWYRQSLGQGLEFLIYFQGNSAPDKSGLPSDRFSAERTGGSVSTLTIQRTQQEDSAVYLCASRLMQGGNQPQHFGDGTRLSIL.

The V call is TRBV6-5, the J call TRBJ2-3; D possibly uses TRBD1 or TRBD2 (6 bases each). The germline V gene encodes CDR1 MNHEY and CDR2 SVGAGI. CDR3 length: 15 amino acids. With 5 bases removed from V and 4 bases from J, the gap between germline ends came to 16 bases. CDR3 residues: CASSPSQGRPDTQYF. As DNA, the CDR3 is TGTGCCAGCAGTCCTTCTCAGGGGAGGCCAGATACGCAGTATTTT.

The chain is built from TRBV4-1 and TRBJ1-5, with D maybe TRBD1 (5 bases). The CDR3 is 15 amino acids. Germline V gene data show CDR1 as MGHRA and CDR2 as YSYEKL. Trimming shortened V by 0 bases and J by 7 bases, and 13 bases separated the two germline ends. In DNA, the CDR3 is TGCGCCAGCAGCCAAGAGGGGGGTCGTCGGCAGCCCCAGCATTTT. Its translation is CASSQEGGRRQPQHF.

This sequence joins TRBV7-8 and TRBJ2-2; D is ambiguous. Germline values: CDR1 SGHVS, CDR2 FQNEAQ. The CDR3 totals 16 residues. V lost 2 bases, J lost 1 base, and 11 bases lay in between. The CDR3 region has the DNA TGTGCCAGCAGCTTAACGAACCTAGGGAACACCGGGGAGCTGTTTTTT. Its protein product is CASSLTNLGNTGELFF.

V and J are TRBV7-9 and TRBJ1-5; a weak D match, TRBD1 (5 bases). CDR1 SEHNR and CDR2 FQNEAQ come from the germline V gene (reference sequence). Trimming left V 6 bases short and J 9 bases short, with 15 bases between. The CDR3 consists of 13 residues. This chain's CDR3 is CASSSGAERPQHF. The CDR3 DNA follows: TGTGCCAGCAGTTCCGGGGCCGAGCGGCCCCAGCATTTT.

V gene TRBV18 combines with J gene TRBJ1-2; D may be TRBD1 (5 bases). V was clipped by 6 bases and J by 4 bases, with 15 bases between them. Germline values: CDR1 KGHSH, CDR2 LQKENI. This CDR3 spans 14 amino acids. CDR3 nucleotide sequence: TGTGCCAGCTCCCCGACAGACATCTCCTATGGCTACACCTTC. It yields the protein CASSPTDISYGYTF.

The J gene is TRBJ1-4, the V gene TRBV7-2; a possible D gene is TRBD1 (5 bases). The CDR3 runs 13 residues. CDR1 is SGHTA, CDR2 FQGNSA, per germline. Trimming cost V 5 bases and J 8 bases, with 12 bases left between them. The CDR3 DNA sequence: TGTGCCAGCAGCCCGAGGGGTAGCGAAAAACTGTTTTTT. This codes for CASSPRGSEKLFF.

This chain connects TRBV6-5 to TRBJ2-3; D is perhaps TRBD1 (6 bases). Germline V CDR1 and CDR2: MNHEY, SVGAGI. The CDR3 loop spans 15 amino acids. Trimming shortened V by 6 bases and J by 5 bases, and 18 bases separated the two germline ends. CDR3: CASSPDRLGGDTQYF. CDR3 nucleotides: TGTGCCAGCAGCCCCGACAGGCTCGGCGGAGATACGCAGTATTTT.

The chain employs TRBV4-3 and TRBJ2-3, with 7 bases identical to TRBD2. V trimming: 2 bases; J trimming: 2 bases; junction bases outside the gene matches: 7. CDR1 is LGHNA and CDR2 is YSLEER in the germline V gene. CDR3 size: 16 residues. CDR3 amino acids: CASSQHTGGPTDTQYF. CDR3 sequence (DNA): TGCGCCAGCAGCCAACATACGGGGGGACCCACAGATACGCAGTATTTT.

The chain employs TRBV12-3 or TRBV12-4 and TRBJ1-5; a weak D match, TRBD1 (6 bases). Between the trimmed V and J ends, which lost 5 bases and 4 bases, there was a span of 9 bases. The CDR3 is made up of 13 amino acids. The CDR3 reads CASSPGDNQPQHF. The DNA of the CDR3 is TGTGCCAGCAGTCCAGGGGATAATCAGCCCCAGCATTTT.

CDR3 loop: CASSPPTRGRETQYF. CDR3 in DNA: TGTGCCAGCTCACCACCAACGAGGGGGCGGGAGACCCAGTACTTC. The V gene is TRBV18, the J gene TRBJ2-5; 7 bases fit TRBD1. The CDR3 totals 15 residues. The trim removed 0 bases at V and 5 bases at J, leaving 6 bases unmatched. CDR1 and CDR2 from the germline V gene are KGHSH and LQKENI.

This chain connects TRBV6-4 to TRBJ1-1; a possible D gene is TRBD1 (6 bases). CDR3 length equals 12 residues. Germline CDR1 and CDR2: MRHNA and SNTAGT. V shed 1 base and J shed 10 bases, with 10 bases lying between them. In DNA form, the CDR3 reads TGTGCCAGCAGTGACTATACAGGGAGAGCTTTCTTT. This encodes CASSDYTGRAFF.

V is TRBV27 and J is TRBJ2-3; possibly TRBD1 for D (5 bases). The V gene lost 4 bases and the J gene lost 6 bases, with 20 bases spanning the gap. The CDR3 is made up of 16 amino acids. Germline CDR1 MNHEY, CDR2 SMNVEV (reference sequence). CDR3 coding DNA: TGTGCCAGCAGTTCCCAAGACCCAGGGTTCAGGGATACGCAGTATTTT. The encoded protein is CASSSQDPGFRDTQYF.

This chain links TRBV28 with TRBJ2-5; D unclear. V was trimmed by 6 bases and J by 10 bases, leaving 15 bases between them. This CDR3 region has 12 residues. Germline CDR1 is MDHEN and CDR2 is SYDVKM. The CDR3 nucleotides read TGTGCCAGCAGACGCACGACCGCCAGCCAGTACTTC. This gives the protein CASRRTTASQYF.

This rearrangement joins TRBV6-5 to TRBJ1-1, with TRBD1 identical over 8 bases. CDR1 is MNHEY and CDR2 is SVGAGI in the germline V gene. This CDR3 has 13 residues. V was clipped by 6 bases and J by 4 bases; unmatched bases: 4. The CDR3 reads CASRVTGGTEAFF. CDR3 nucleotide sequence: TGTGCCAGCAGGGTAACAGGGGGCACTGAAGCTTTCTTT.

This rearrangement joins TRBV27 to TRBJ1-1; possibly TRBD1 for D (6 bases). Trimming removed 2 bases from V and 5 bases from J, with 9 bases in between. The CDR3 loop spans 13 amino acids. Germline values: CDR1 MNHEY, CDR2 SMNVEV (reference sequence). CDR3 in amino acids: CASSLTGATEAFF. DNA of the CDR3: TGTGCCAGCAGTTTAACGGGGGCGACTGAAGCTTTCTTT.

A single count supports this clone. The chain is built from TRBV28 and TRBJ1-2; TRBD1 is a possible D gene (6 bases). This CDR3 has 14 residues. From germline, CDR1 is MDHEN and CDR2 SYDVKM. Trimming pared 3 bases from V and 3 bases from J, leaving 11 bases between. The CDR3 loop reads CASSFPGQHYGYTF. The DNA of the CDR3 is TGTGCCAGCAGTTTTCCCGGACAGCACTATGGCTACACCTTC.